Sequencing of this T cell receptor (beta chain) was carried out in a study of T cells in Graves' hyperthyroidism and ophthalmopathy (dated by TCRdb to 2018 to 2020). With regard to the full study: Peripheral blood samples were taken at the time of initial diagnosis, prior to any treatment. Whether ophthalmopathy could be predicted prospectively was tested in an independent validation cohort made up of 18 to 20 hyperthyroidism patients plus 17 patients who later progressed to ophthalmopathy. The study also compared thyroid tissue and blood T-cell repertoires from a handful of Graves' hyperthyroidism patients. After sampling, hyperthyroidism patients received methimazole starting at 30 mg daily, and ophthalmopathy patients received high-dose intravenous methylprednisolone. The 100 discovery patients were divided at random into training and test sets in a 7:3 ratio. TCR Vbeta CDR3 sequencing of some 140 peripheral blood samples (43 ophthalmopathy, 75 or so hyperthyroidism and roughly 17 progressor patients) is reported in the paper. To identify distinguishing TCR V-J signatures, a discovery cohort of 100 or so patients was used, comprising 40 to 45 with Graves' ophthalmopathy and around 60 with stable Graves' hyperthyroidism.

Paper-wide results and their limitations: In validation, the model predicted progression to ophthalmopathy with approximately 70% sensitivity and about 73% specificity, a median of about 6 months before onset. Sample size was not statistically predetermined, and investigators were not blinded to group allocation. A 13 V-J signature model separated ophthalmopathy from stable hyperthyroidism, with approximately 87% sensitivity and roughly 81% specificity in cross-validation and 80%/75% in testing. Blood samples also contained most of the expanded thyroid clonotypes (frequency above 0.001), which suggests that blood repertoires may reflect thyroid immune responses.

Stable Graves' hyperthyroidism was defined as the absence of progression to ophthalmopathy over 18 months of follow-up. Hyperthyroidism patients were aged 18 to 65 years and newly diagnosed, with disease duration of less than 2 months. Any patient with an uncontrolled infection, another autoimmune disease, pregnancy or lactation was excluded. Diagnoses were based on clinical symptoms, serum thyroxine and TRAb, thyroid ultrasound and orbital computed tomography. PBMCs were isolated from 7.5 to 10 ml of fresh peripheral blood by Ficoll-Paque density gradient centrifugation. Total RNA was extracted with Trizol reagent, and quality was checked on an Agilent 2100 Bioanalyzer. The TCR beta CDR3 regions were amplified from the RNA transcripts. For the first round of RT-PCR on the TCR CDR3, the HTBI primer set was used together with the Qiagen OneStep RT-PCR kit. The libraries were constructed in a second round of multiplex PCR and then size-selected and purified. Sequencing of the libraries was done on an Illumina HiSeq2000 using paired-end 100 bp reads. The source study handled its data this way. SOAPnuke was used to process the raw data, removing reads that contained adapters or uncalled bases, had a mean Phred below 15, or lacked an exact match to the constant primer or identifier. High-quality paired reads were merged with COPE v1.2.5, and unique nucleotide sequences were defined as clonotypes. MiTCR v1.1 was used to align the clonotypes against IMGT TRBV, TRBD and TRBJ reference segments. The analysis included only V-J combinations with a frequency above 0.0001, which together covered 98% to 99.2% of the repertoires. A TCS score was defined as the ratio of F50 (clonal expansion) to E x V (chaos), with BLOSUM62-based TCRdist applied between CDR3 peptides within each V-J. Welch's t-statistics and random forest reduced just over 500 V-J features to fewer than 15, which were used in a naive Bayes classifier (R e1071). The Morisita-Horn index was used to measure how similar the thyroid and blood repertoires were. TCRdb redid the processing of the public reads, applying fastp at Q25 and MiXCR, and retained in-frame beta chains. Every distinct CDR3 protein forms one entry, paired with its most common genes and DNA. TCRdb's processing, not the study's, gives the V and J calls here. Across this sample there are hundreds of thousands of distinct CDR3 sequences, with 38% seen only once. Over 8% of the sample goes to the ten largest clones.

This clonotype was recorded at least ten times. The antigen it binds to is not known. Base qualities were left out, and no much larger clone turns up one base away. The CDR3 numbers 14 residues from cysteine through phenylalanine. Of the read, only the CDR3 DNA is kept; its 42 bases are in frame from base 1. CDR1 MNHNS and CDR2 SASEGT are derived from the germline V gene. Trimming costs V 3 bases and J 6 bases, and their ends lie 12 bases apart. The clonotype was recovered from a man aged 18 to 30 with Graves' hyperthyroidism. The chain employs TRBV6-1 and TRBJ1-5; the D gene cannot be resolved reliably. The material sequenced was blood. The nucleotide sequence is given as TGTGCCAGCAGTGATGGGCTTCAGGTTCAGCCCCAGCATTTT. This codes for CASSDGLQVQPQHF.